This TCR beta chain was recovered during a study of T cell responses to AZD1222 COVID-19 vaccine. Using immunoSEQ multiplex PCR, the repertoire was profiled, and TCRdb retains in-frame clones only, with some absent. This sample yields 110,000 to 150,000 clones, of which around 89% are seen a single time; 3.1% belongs to the top ten. Germline V gene data show CDR1 as DFQATT and CDR2 as SNEGSKA (reference sequence). Trimming pared 8 bases from V and 7 bases from J, leaving 11 bases between. The CDR3 runs to 11 residues. In regard to this clone: Its matching antigen is unknown.

Study-level findings and limits: Spike-specific TCR breadth and depth rose after two AZD1222 doses. Possibly, clonal diversity was underestimated; donors were largely white British and included more females. After the peak T cell response, and only then, were repertoires sampled.

The sequencing used peripheral blood, collected 28 days after the second AZD1222 dose. The genes are TRBV20-1 and TRBJ2-2; no reliable D call. The receptor's source is an adult who received the AZD1222 COVID-19 vaccine. Written as DNA, the CDR3 is TGCAGTACGGACCTGCACGGGGAGCTGTTTTTT. It encodes CSTDLHGELFF.